The clone carrying this T cell receptor (beta chain) was seen more than once but under ten times. The sample comes from a study of blood T cells in healthy people across ages. Trimming removed 4 bases at V and 5 bases at J, with 10 bases between. Germline V lookup: CDR1 SGHAT, CDR2 FQDESV (reference sequence). The CDR3 runs 13 residues. Combining a sample-barcoded 5' primer with a J-beta primer mix, a second PCR ran for roughly 7 to 12 cycles. Each cDNA molecule was tagged by a template-switch adaptor that had 12 random nucleotides. Sequencing of every sample gave 3 million or more CDR3-containing paired-end reads. TCRdb recomputed calls from the 5' RACE reads with MiXCR, one row per CDR3 protein. The data hold around 1,900,000 distinct CDR3 sequences, with approximately 39% observed a single time. Each sample yielded at least 6 million isolated PBMCs. Every sample gave at least 5.5 micrograms of total RNA when it was extracted.

Sequenced sample: blood. The rearrangement joins TRBV11-1 to TRBJ2-3; D perhaps matches TRBD1 (6 bases). This receptor was taken from a human donor in good health. The CDR3 is CASSYPGEDTQYF. CDR3 sequence (DNA): TGTGCCAGCAGCTACCCAGGGGAAGATACGCAGTATTTT.